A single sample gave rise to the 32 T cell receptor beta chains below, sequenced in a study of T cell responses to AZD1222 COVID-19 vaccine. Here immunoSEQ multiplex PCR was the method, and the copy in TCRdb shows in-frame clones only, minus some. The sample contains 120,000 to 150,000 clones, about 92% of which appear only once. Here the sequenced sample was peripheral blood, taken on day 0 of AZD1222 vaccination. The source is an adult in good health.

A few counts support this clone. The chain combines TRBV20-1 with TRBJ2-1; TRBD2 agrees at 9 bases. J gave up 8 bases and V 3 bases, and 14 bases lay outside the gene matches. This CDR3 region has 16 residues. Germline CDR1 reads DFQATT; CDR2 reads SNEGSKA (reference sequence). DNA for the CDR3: TGCAGTGCTAGTGGTCCCGTTAGCGGGAGAATGGATGAGCAGTTCTTC. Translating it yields CSASGPVSGRMDEQFF.

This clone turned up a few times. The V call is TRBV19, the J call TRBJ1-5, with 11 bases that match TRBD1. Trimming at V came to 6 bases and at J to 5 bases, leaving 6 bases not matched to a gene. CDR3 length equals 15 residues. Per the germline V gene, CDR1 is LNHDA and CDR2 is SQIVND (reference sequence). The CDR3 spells CASSLRTGGHQPQHF. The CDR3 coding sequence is TGTGCCAGTAGCCTAAGGACAGGGGGCCATCAGCCCCAGCATTTT.

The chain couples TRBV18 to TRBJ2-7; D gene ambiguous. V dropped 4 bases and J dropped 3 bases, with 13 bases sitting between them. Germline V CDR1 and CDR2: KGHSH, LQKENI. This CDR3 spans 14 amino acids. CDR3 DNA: TGTGCCAGCTCACTTACGCGCTTCGACTACGAGCAGTACTTC. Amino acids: CASSLTRFDYEQYF. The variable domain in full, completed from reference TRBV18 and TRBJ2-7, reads NAGVMQNPRHLVRRRGQEARLRCSPMKGHSHVYWYRQLPEEGLKFMVYLQKENIIDESGMPKERFSAEFPKEGPSILRIQQVVRGDSAAYFCASSLTRFDYEQYFGPGTRLTVT.

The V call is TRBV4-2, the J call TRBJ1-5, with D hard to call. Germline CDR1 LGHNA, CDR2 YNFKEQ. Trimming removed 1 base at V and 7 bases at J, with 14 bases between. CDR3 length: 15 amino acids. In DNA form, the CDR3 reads TGTGCCAGCAGCCAAGGATGGGGTACCGGCCAGCCCCAGCATTTT. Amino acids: CASSQGWGTGQPQHF.

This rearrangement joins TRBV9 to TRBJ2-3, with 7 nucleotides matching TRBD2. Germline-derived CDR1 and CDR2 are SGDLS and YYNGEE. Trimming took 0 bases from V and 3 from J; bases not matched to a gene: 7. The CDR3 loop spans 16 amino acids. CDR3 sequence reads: CASSVAMGGQTDTQYF. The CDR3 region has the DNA TGTGCCAGCAGCGTAGCTATGGGAGGGCAAACAGATACGCAGTATTTT.

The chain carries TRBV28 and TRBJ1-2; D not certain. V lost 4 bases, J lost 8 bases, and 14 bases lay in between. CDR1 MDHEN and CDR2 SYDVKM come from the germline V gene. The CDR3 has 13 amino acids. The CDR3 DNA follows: TGTGCCAGCAGTTCCGACCCTCCAAGGGGCTACACCTTC. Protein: CASSSDPPRGYTF.

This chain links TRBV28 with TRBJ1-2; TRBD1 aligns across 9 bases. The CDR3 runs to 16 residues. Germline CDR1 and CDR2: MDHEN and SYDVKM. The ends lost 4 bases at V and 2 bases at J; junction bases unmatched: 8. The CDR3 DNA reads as TGTGCCAGCAGTTCTCCGGGACAGGGCTGGAACTATGGCTACACCTTC. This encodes CASSSPGQGWNYGYTF.

CDR3 nucleotides: TGTGCCAGCAGTTTGGGGGGAACGAACACTGAAGCTTTCTTT. It yields the protein CASSLGGTNTEAFF. The J gene is TRBJ1-1, the V gene TRBV27; maybe TRBD1 (5 bases). Germline-derived CDR1 and CDR2 are MNHEY and SMNVEV (reference sequence). The ends were cut back, 3 bases at V and 1 base at J, with 9 bases in the middle. The length of the CDR3 is 14 residues.

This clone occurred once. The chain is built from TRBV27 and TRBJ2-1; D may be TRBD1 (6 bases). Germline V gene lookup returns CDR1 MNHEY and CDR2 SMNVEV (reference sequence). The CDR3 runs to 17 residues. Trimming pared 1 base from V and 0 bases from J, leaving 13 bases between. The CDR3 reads CASSLWSQGSSYNEQFF. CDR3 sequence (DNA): TGTGCCAGCAGTTTATGGTCTCAGGGGAGCTCCTACAATGAGCAGTTCTTC.

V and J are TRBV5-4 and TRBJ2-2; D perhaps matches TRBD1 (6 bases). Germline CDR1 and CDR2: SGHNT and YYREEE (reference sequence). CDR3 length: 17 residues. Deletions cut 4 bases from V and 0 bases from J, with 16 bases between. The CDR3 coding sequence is TGTGCCAGCAGCCCTACGACGACAGGACCGAACACCGGGGAGCTGTTTTTT. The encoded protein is CASSPTTTGPNTGELFF.

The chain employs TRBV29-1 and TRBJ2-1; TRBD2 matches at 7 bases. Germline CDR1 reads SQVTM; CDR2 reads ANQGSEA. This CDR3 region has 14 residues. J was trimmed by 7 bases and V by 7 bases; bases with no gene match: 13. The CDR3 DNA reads TGCAGCGCCGCGGGGGACTCCATGTGGAATGAGCAGTTCTTC. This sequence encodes CSAAGDSMWNEQFF.

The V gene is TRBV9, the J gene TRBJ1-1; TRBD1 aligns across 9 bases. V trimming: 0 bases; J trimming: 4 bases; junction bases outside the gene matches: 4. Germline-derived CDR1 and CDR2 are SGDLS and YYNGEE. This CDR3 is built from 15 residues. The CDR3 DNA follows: TGTGCCAGCAGCGTAGGTGGGACAGGGTTCACTGAAGCTTTCTTT. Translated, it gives CASSVGGTGFTEAFF. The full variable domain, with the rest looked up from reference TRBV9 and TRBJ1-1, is DSGVTQTPKHLITATGQRVTLRCSPRSGDLSVYWYQQSLDQGLQFLIQYYNGEERAKGNILERFSAQQFPDLHSELNLSSLELGDSALYFCASSVGGTGFTEAFFGQGTRLTVV.

The CDR3 spells CSVVVQRNYGYTF. The DNA of the CDR3 is TGCAGCGTTGTCGTACAGCGAAACTATGGCTACACCTTC. The gene calls are TRBV29-1 and TRBJ1-2; no definite D call. Trimming stripped 4 bases from V and 2 bases from J, with 11 bases between. This CDR3 has 13 amino acids. From germline, CDR1 is SQVTM and CDR2 ANQGSEA.

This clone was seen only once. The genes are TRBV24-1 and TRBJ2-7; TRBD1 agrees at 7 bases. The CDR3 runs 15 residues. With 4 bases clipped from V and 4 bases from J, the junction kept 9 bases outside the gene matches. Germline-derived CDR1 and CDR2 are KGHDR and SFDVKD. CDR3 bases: TGTGCCACCAGTGACCCGACAGGGCCTTCTTACGAGCAGTACTTC. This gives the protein CATSDPTGPSYEQYF.

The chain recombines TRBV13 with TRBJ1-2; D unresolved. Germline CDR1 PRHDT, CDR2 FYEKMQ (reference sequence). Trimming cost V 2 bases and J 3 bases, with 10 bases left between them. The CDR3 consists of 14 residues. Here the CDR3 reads CASSLSGSYYGYTF. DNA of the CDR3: TGTGCCAGCAGCTTATCGGGGAGCTACTATGGCTACACCTTC. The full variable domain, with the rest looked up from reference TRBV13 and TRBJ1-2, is AAGVIQSPRHLIKEKRETATLKCYPIPRHDTVYWYQQGPGQDPQFLISFYEKMQSDKGSIPDRFSAQQFSDYHSELNMSSLELGDSALYFCASSLSGSYYGYTFGSGTRLTVV.

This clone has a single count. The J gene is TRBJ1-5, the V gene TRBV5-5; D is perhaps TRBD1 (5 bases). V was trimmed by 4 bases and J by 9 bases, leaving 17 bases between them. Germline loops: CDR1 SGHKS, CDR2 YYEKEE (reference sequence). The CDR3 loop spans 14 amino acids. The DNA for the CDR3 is TGTGCCAGCAGCAGGGGATGGGGGTATCCGCCCCAGCATTTT. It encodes CASSRGWGYPPQHF.

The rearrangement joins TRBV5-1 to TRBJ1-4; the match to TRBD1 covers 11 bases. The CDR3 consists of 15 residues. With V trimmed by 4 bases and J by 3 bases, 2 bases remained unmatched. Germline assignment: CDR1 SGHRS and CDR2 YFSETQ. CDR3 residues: CASSEGQGANEKLFF. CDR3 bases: TGCGCCAGCAGCGAGGGACAGGGGGCTAATGAAAAACTGTTTTTT.

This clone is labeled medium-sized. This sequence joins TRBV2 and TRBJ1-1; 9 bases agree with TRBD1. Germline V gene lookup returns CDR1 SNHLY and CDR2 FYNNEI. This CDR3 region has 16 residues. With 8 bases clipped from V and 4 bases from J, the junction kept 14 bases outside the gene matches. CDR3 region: CASSTLDRGSGTEAFF. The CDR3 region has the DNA TGTGCCAGCTCAACGTTGGACAGGGGTAGCGGCACTGAAGCTTTCTTT.

This CDR3 is CASSVGGLGFSYNEQFF. CDR3 DNA: TGTGCCAGCAGCGTTGGGGGGCTAGGATTCTCCTACAATGAGCAGTTCTTC. The rearrangement links TRBV11-3 to TRBJ2-1; perhaps D is TRBD1 or TRBD2 (6 bases each). Trimming pared 5 bases from V and 0 bases from J, leaving 17 bases between. CDR3 size: 17 residues. CDR1 is SGHNT, CDR2 YENEEA, per germline.

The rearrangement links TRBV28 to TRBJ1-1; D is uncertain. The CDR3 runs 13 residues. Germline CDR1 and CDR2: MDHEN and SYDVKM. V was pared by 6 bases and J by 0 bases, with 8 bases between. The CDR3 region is CASSRTMNTEAFF. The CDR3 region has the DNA TGTGCCAGCAGCCGGACGATGAACACTGAAGCTTTCTTT.

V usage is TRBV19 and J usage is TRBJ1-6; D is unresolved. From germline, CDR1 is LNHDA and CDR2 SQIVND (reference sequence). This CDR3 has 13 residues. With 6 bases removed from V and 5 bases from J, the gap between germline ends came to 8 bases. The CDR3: CASRGRDNSPLHF. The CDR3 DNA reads TGTGCCAGTAGAGGGCGAGATAATTCACCCCTCCACTTT.

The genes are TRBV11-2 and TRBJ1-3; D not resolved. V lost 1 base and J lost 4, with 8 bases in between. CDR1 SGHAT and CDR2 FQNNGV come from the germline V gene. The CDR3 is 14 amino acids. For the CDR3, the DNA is TGTGCCAGCAGCTTAGTATCGGAAGGAAACACCATATATTTT. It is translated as CASSLVSEGNTIYF. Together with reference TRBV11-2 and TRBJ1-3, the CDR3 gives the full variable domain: EAGVAQSPRYKIIEKRQSVAFWCNPISGHATLYWYQQILGQGPKLLIQFQNNGVVDDSQLPKDRFSAERLKGVDSTLKIQPAKLEDSAVYLCASSLVSEGNTIYFGEGSWLTVV.

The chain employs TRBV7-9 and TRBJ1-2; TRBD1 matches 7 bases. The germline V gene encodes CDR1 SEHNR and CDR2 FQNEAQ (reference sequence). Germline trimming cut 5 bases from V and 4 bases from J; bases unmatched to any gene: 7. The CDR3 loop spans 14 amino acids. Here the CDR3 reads CASSRDSFSYGYTF. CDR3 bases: TGTGCCAGCAGCCGGGACAGCTTCTCCTATGGCTACACCTTC. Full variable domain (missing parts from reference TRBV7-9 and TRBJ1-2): DTGVSQNPRHKITKRGQNVTFRCDPISEHNRLYWYRQTLGQGPEFLTYFQNEAQLEKSRLLSDRFSAERPKGSFSTLEIQRTEQGDSAMYLCASSRDSFSYGYTFGSGTRLTVV.

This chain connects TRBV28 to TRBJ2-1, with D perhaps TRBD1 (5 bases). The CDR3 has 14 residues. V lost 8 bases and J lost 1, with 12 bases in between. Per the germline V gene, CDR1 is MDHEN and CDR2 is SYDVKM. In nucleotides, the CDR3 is TGTGCCAGCCGGGCGCCAGGGTCCTACAATGAGCAGTTCTTC. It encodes CASRAPGSYNEQFF. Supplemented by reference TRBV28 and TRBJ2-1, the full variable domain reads DVKVTQSSRYLVKRTGEKVFLECVQDMDHENMFWYRQDPGLGLRLIYFSYDVKMKEKGDIPEGYSVSREKKERFSLILESASTNQTSMYLCASRAPGSYNEQFFGPGTRLTVL.

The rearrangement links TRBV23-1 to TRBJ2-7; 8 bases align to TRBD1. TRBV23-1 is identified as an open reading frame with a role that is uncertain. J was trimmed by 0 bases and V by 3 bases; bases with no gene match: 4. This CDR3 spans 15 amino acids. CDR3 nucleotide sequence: TGCGCCAGCAGTCACGGGACAGGTGCCTCCTACGAGCAGTACTTC. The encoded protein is CASSHGTGASYEQYF.

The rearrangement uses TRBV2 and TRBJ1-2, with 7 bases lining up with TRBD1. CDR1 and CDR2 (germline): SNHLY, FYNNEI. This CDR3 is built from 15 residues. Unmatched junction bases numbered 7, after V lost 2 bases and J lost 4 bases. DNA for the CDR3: TGTGCCAGCAGTGAATTGAGACAGGGTCCCTATGGCTACACCTTC. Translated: CASSELRQGPYGYTF.

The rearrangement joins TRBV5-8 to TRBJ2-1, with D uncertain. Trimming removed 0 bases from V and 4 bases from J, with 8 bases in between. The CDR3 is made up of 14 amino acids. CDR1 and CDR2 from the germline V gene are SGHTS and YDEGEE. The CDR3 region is CASSLGLGYNEQFF. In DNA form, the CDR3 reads TGTGCCAGCAGCTTGGGTCTGGGGTACAATGAGCAGTTCTTC. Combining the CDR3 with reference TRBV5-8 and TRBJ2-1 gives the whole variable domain EAGVTQSPTHLIKTRGQQATLRCSPISGHTSVYWYQQALGLGLQFLLWYDEGEERNRGNFPPRFSGRQFPNYSSELNVNALELEDSALYLCASSLGLGYNEQFFGPGTRLTVL.

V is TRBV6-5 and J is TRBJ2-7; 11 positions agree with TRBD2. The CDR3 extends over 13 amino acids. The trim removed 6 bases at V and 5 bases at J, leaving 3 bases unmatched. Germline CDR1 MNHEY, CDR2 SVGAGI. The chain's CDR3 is CASRTSGIHEQYF. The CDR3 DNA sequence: TGTGCCAGCAGGACTAGCGGGATCCACGAGCAGTACTTC.

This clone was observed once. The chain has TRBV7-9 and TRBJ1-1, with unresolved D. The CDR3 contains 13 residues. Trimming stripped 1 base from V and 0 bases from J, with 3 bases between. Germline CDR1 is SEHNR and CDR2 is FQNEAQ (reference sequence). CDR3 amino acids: CASSLDVNTEAFF. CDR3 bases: TGTGCCAGCAGCTTAGACGTGAACACTGAAGCTTTCTTT.

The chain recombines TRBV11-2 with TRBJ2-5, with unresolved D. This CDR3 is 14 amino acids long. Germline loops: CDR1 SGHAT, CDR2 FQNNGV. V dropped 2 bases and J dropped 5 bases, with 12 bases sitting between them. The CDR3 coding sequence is TGTGCCAGCAGCTTACTAGGGTCCGGGGAGACCCAGTACTTC. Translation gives CASSLLGSGETQYF. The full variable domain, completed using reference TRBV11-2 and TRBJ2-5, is EAGVAQSPRYKIIEKRQSVAFWCNPISGHATLYWYQQILGQGPKLLIQFQNNGVVDDSQLPKDRFSAERLKGVDSTLKIQPAKLEDSAVYLCASSLLGSGETQYFGPGTRLLVL.

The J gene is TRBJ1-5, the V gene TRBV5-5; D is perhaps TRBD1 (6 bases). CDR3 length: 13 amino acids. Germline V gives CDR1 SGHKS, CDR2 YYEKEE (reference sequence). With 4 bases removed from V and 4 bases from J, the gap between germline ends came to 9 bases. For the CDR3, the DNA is TGTGCCAGCAGCCAGGACAGTAATCAGCCCCAGCATTTT. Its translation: CASSQDSNQPQHF.

The CDR3 protein is CASSPFDDYGYTF. CDR3 DNA: TGTGCCAGCAGCCCCTTCGACGACTATGGCTACACCTTC. The chain employs TRBV3-1 (or the pseudogene TRBV3-2) and TRBJ1-2; D is unclear. Per germline, CDR1 LGHDT and CDR2 YNNKEL (reference sequence). Trimming left V 4 bases short and J 3 bases short, with 9 bases between. The length of the CDR3 is 13 residues.